The clone carrying this T cell receptor beta chain is deemed medium-sized by its frequency. Its cognate antigen is unknown. These data come from a study of human CD8 memory T cell subsets. Overall study results and limits: Chao1 was used to estimate diversity, and its estimates suggested stem-like memory T cells were more diverse than precursor exhausted T cells. Only one chain type (the T cell receptor beta chain) was sequenced in this study.

CDR1 and CDR2 (germline): SGHRS, YFSETQ. The CDR3 contains 12 residues. Generation of TCR beta libraries used UMI-labeled 5' RACE. TCRdb reprocessed the 5' RACE reads, with one entry per CDR3 protein and no DNA. The sample includes some 7,000 distinct CDR3 sequences. This clonotype was obtained from a human donor in good health. The sequenced material came from CD8+ T cells from PBMCs. The V call is TRBV5-1, the J call TRBJ2-1. The CDR3 sequence: CASSNGVWEQFF.